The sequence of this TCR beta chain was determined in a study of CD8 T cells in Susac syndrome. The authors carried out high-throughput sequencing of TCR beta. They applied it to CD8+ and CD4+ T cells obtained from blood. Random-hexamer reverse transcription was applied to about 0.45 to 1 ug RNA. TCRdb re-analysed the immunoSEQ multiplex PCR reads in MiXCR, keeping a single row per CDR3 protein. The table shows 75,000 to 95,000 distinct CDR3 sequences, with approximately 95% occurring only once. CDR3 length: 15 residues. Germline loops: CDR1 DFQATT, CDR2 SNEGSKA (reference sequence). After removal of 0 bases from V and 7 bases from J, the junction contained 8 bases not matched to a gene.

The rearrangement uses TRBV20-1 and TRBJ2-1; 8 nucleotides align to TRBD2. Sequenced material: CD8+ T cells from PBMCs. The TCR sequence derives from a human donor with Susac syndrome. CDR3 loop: CSARDRVAGLNEQFF. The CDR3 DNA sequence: TGCAGTGCTAGAGATCGGGTAGCGGGGTTAAATGAGCAGTTCTTC.